The 16 T cell receptor beta chains below were found in one sample sequenced in a study of blood T cell repertoires in COVID-19. Profiling relied on immunoSEQ multiplex PCR, and the TCRdb table lists in-frame clones only, not all of them. The sample yields about 240,000 clones, 85% to 90% seen once. What was sequenced was peripheral blood. All receptors come from a woman aged 45 to 65 with COVID-19, enrolled during active disease.

V and J are TRBV6-5 and TRBJ2-4; TRBD1 matches 7 bases. The germline CDR1 and CDR2 sequences are MNHEY and SVGAGI. Germline trimming cut 5 bases from V and 0 bases from J; bases unmatched to any gene: 4. The CDR3 has 15 amino acids. CDR3 coding DNA: TGTGCCAGCAGTAGGGACAGCCTAGCCAAAAACATTCAGTACTTC. This codes for CASSRDSLAKNIQYF.

The chain is built from TRBV12-3 or TRBV12-4 and TRBJ2-3; D unclear. This CDR3 comprises 13 residues. Trimming took 6 bases from V and 1 from J, leaving 8 bases between them. CDR3 DNA sequence: TGTGCCAGCAGCGCCCGGGGCACAGATACGCAGTATTTT. Its translation: CASSARGTDTQYF.

This chain uses TRBV4-1 with TRBJ2-7; possibly TRBD1 for D (6 bases). The V gene lost 4 bases and the J gene lost 5 bases, with 18 bases spanning the gap. The CDR3 totals 15 residues. From germline, CDR1 is MGHRA and CDR2 YSYEKL. The CDR3 loop is CASSPISGTPNEQYF. CDR3 coding DNA: TGCGCCAGCAGCCCGATTTCCGGGACACCGAACGAGCAGTACTTC.

The chain couples TRBV20-1 to TRBJ1-1, with D unresolved. The CDR3 loop spans 11 amino acids. The V gene lost 3 bases and the J gene lost 6 bases, with 8 bases spanning the gap. Germline V lookup: CDR1 DFQATT, CDR2 SNEGSKA (reference sequence). DNA of the CDR3: TGCAGTGCTAGTCGGTCGGCTGAAGCTTTCTTT. Translated, it gives CSASRSAEAFF.

With regard to this clone: Other DNA sequences in this sample translate to the same CDR3. The V gene is TRBV27, the J gene TRBJ1-2; no firm D call. The CDR3 extends over 15 amino acids. Trimming cost V 0 bases and J 4 bases, with 12 bases left between them. Looked up from germline, CDR1 is MNHEY and CDR2 is SMNVEV (reference sequence). The CDR3 spells CASSLSAGALYGYTF. CDR3 nucleotide sequence: TGTGCCAGCAGTTTATCGGCAGGCGCTCTCTATGGCTACACCTTC.

The chain couples TRBV9 to TRBJ1-1; 8 nucleotides match TRBD1. The CDR3 is made up of 14 amino acids. CDR1 and CDR2 (germline): SGDLS, YYNGEE. Trimming removed 6 bases from V and 2 bases from J; junction bases left unmatched: 6. CDR3 coding DNA: TGTGCCAGCACTCAGGGGGCGCGAAACACTGAAGCTTTCTTT. Its protein is CASTQGARNTEAFF.

The V gene is TRBV7-2, the J gene TRBJ2-3; D is possibly TRBD1 (5 bases). V was shortened by 2 bases and J by 3 bases, with 9 bases between the two germline ends. Germline-derived CDR1 and CDR2 are SGHTA and FQGNSA. CDR3 length equals 14 residues. The chain's CDR3 is CASSLFQGTDTQYF. The CDR3 region has the DNA TGTGCCAGCAGCTTATTTCAGGGAACAGATACGCAGTATTTT.

The chain uses TRBV19 and TRBJ1-5, with D tentatively TRBD1 (5 bases). Germline lookup yields CDR1 LNHDA and CDR2 SQIVND (reference sequence). Between the trimmed V and J ends, which lost 0 bases and 0 bases, there was a span of 6 bases. The CDR3 is 15 amino acids. For the CDR3, the DNA is TGTGCCAGTAGTATAGATCAGGGTAGCAATCAGCCCCAGCATTTT. Its protein is CASSIDQGSNQPQHF.

Worth noting for this clone: Germline is not matched at one junction end, which may reflect a read error. The V gene is TRBV5-6, the J gene TRBJ2-5; 7 bases map to TRBD1. The germline CDR1 and CDR2 sequences are SGHDT and YYEEEE. The CDR3 spans 15 residues. CDR3 loop: CASSYVDREGEAQYF. The CDR3 DNA is TGTGCCAGCAGTTACGTTGACAGGGAAGGAGAGGCCCAGTACTTC.

The genes are TRBV6-5 and TRBJ2-7; 8 bases are shared with TRBD2. J was trimmed by 2 bases and V by 6 bases; bases with no gene match: 6. There are 14 residues in the CDR3. Germline V CDR1 and CDR2: MNHEY, SVGAGI. CDR3 loop: CASRSTGGPYEQYV. In DNA form, the CDR3 reads TGTGCCAGCAGATCCACGGGGGGGCCCTACGAGCAGTACGTC.

The V call is TRBV19, the J call TRBJ1-5; perhaps TRBD1 as D (5 bases). Germline lookup yields CDR1 LNHDA and CDR2 SQIVND (reference sequence). V shed 7 bases and J shed 6 bases, with 16 bases lying between them. The CDR3 extends over 14 amino acids. The CDR3 loop is CASKTQGRVQPQHF. As DNA, the CDR3 is TGTGCCAGTAAAACGCAGGGTAGGGTTCAGCCCCAGCATTTT.

V gene TRBV5-8 combines with J gene TRBJ2-5, with a tentative D call TRBD1 (6 bases). Germline V gives CDR1 SGHTS, CDR2 YDEGEE. This CDR3 has 16 amino acids. Trimming stripped 0 bases from V and 5 bases from J, with 17 bases between. Here the CDR3 DNA reads TGTGCCAGCAGCTTGGCCAAGTGGACAGTCGGGGAGACCCAGTACTTC. This gives the protein CASSLAKWTVGETQYF.

The rearrangement joins TRBV5-6 to TRBJ1-2, with D perhaps TRBD1 (5 bases). The CDR3 spans 14 residues. Trimming took off 3 bases at V and 8 bases at J, with 17 bases between the two ends. The germline CDR1 and CDR2 sequences are SGHDT and YYEEEE. CDR3 protein: CASSSGWGLRGYTF. For the CDR3, the DNA is TGTGCCAGCAGCTCCGGATGGGGACTTAGAGGCTACACCTTC.

The CDR3, as DNA: TGCGCCAGCAGCTTGGGTGGCGGGGGCGCCAATTCACCCCTCCACTTT. This encodes CASSLGGGGANSPLHF. The V and J genes are TRBV5-1 and TRBJ1-6, with D possibly matching TRBD1 (6 bases). This CDR3 region has 16 residues. Deletions cut 0 bases from V and 7 bases from J, with 14 bases between. Germline CDR1 SGHRS, CDR2 YFSETQ.

The V call is TRBV7-6, the J call TRBJ1-3; D possibly corresponds to TRBD1 (6 bases). V was trimmed by 5 bases and J by 6 bases, leaving 17 bases between them. Per the germline V gene, CDR1 is SGHVS and CDR2 is FNYEAQ. The CDR3 consists of 15 residues. In nucleotides, the CDR3 is TGTGCCAGCAGCGCAACAGGGATGAGGGAAAACACCATATATTTT. Translation: CASSATGMRENTIYF.

The chain combines TRBV7-2 with TRBJ1-2; D gene uncertain. Trimming removed 3 bases at V and 4 bases at J, with 15 bases between. The CDR3 has 15 amino acids. The germline gives CDR1 SGHTA, CDR2 FQGNSA. The CDR3 here is CASSLERSGGYGYTF. The CDR3 bases are TGTGCCAGCAGCTTGGAGCGCTCTGGAGGCTATGGCTACACCTTC.